Described below is a single T cell receptor beta chain sequence and its context. V lost 8 bases to trimming and J lost 5 bases, with 16 bases between them. There are 13 residues in the CDR3. Germline CDR1 is LNHNV and CDR2 is YYDKDF (reference sequence). Libraries were prepared by immunoSEQ multiplex PCR; TCRdb keeps only in-frame clonotypes and omits some of them. Among roughly 2.1 million clones, approximately 94% were seen once, and the ten largest hold around 1.7%. Positive CCR7 selection of CD45RO-negative cells yielded the naive CD8 cells, and terminally differentiated effector memory CD45RA+ cells were excluded. The data are from a study of shared clonotypes between healthy human individuals.

V usage is TRBV15 and J usage is TRBJ2-7, with a weak D call TRBD2 (6 bases). The sequencing sample was made of naive CD8+ T cells from PBMCs. This receptor was obtained from a man younger than 35 in good health. Some clones in this sample may be carry-over from other donors' samples. CDR3 coding DNA: TGTGCCACCCAGATCGCGACGGGGGACGAGCAGTACTTC. This translates into CATQIATGDEQYF.